This entry is about one T cell receptor (beta chain). In the original processing: Estimation of nucleated cell counts was performed using reference gene primer amplification. The protocol was immunoSEQ multiplex PCR, while the TCRdb copy is restricted to in-frame clones and leaves out a portion. V and J calls and clone size are as listed in that table; D and trimming were resolved from the DNA. The repertoire holds a few hundred thousand clones, with about 86% as singletons. The data are from a study of blood T cell repertoires in COVID-19. Study-wide context: PBMCs, B-cell-depleted T cells, or T cells were the source of the cDNA or gDNA that made up the material.

Clinical history reported by participants formed the basis on which cohorts were assigned. Deletions cut 3 bases from V and 1 base from J, with 12 bases between. The CDR3 has 15 amino acids. The germline V gene has CDR1 KGHSH and CDR2 LQKENI. This chain joins TRBV18 and TRBJ1-1, with unresolved D. The source of this sequence is a woman in her 50s in a cohort exposed to, infected with or recovered from COVID-19 (not recorded which). The sequencing sample was made of PBMCs or T cells enriched from blood (not recorded which). CDR3 coding DNA: TGTGCCAGCTCACCTAATCCGGCAGGGAACACTGAAGCTTTCTTT. Translation: CASSPNPAGNTEAFF.